The 32 T cell receptor beta chains below all came from one sample that was sequenced in a study of cytomegalovirus exposure and HLA in healthy donors. Primers: 60 Vbeta forward and 13 Jbeta reverse. Only in-frame clones appear in the TCRdb table, and some are missing; sequencing was by immunoSEQ multiplex PCR. The data contain about 200,000 clones, around nine tenths of them singletons. The sequencing input was PBMCs. The receptors originated from a woman between 18 and 29 years old in good health and CMV-seronegative.

This clone showed up just a few times. The chain carries TRBV18 and TRBJ2-6; 11 bases line up with TRBD1. CDR1 and CDR2 from the germline V gene are KGHSH and LQKENI. The trim removed 6 bases at V and 7 bases at J, leaving 5 bases unmatched. The CDR3 is made up of 15 amino acids. CDR3: CASSGQGANANVLTF. The CDR3 DNA is TGTGCCAGCTCCGGACAGGGGGCGAATGCCAACGTCCTGACTTTC.

This clone has a single count. The chain is built from TRBV2 and TRBJ1-4; 8 positions match TRBD1. The CDR3 covers 15 residues. The V gene end was trimmed by 7 bases and the J gene end by 5 bases; junction bases not matched to a gene: 9. Per germline, CDR1 SNHLY and CDR2 FYNNEI. The CDR3 loop is CASIPAGTGNEKLFF. As DNA, the CDR3 is TGTGCCAGCATCCCCGCAGGGACAGGCAATGAAAAACTGTTTTTT.

The chain uses TRBV19 and TRBJ1-2; D gene ambiguous. There are 14 residues in the CDR3. From germline, CDR1 is LNHDA and CDR2 SQIVND (reference sequence). V gave up 4 bases and J gave up 3 bases, with 12 bases separating them. The CDR3 DNA is TGTGCCAGTAGTAAGGTCAGGCGCGACTATGGCTACACCTTC. This translates into CASSKVRRDYGYTF.

The J gene is TRBJ2-7, the V gene TRBV19; the match to TRBD1 covers 11 bases. The CDR3 spans 18 residues. In germline, CDR1 is LNHDA, CDR2 SQIVND (reference sequence). V trimming: 3 bases; J trimming: 2 bases; junction bases outside the gene matches: 12. CDR3 protein: CASSIRGQGARRPYEQYF. CDR3 nucleotide sequence: TGTGCCAGTAGTATTCGTGGACAGGGGGCCCGCCGCCCCTACGAGCAGTACTTC.

V usage is TRBV27 and J usage is TRBJ2-7; 9 bases are a match to TRBD1. CDR1 is MNHEY, CDR2 SMNVEV, per germline (reference sequence). This CDR3 contains 13 residues. Trimming removed 3 bases from V and 5 bases from J; junction bases left unmatched: 2. CDR3 protein: CASSFGTGHEQYF. CDR3 bases: TGTGCCAGCAGTTTCGGGACAGGGCACGAGCAGTACTTC.

This chain uses TRBV19 with TRBJ2-2; 10 positions agree with TRBD1. From germline, CDR1 is LNHDA and CDR2 SQIVND (reference sequence). The CDR3 length is 18 residues. V shed 7 bases, J shed 1 base, and the junction held 12 bases outside the gene matches. CDR3 in amino acids: CASTTSRDRGRNTGELFF. CDR3 DNA: TGTGCCAGTACCACGTCCCGGGACAGGGGAAGGAACACCGGGGAGCTGTTTTTT. The variable domain in full, with the rest retrieved from reference TRBV19 and TRBJ2-2, is DGGITQSPKYLFRKEGQNVTLSCEQNLNHDAMYWYRQDPGQGLRLIYYSQIVNDFQKGDIAEGYSVSREKKESFPLTVTSAQKNPTAFYLCASTTSRDRGRNTGELFFGEGSRLTVL.

This chain joins TRBV4-1 and TRBJ2-1; D remains unclear. V lost 4 bases and J 0 bases, leaving 22 bases between the germline ends. The germline V gene encodes CDR1 MGHRA and CDR2 YSYEKL. This CDR3 region has 19 residues. The CDR3 reads CASSLYSFVRLSSYNEQFF. The CDR3 DNA reads TGCGCCAGCAGCCTATATAGTTTTGTCCGATTGAGCTCCTACAATGAGCAGTTCTTC.

The chain couples TRBV7-9 to TRBJ2-1, with 11 nucleotides matching TRBD2. The CDR3 contains 18 residues. V lost 5 bases, J lost 4 bases, and 13 bases stayed unmatched. CDR1 and CDR2 (germline): SEHNR, FQNEAQ (reference sequence). The CDR3 sequence is CASSPSRLAGGPYNEQFF. CDR3 sequence (DNA): TGTGCCAGCAGCCCATCCCGGCTAGCGGGAGGACCATACAATGAGCAGTTCTTC.

This rearrangement joins TRBV4-1 to TRBJ1-2; TRBD1 might be the D (6 bases). Trimming shortened V by 0 bases and J by 4 bases, and 12 bases separated the two germline ends. Per germline, CDR1 MGHRA and CDR2 YSYEKL. The length of the CDR3 is 15 residues. The CDR3 bases are TGCGCCAGCAGCCAAGATCGAGGCAGGGGCTATGGCTACACCTTC. Its translation is CASSQDRGRGYGYTF.

This chain uses TRBV27 with TRBJ1-5; TRBD1 is a possible D gene (5 bases). The CDR3 length is 13 residues. Germline CDR1 MNHEY, CDR2 SMNVEV (reference sequence). Trimming removed 7 bases at V and 7 bases at J, with 14 bases between. The CDR3 spells CASTLAWGQPQHF. CDR3 nucleotide sequence: TGTGCCAGCACCCTCGCGTGGGGCCAGCCCCAGCATTTT.

The genes are TRBV13 and TRBJ2-7; TRBD2 might be the D (6 bases). Trimming shortened V by 5 bases and J by 7 bases, and 15 bases separated the two germline ends. Germline assignment: CDR1 PRHDT and CDR2 FYEKMQ (reference sequence). The CDR3 runs 13 residues. The CDR3 loop reads CASSLSAGWEQYF. The CDR3, as DNA: TGTGCCAGCAGCCTCTCGGCGGGATGGGAGCAGTACTTC. Full variable domain (missing parts from reference TRBV13 and TRBJ2-7): AAGVIQSPRHLIKEKRETATLKCYPIPRHDTVYWYQQGPGQDPQFLISFYEKMQSDKGSIPDRFSAQQFSDYHSELNMSSLELGDSALYFCASSLSAGWEQYFGPGTRLTVT.

This clone occurred once. The chain has TRBV6-4 and TRBJ2-3; no clear D. The V gene lost 5 bases and the J gene lost 4 bases, with 16 bases spanning the gap. CDR3 length: 15 amino acids. Germline V lookup: CDR1 MRHNA, CDR2 SNTAGT. In DNA form, the CDR3 reads TGTGCCAGCAGTTCCACAGCCGATGGGTCAGATACGCAGTATTTT. This codes for CASSSTADGSDTQYF.

The chain combines TRBV6-1 with TRBJ2-5; 7 nucleotides align to TRBD1. Germline V gene sequence: CDR1 MNHNS, CDR2 SASEGT. The CDR3 runs 14 residues. J lost 2 bases, V lost 6 bases, and 6 bases had no gene match. The CDR3 spells CASSRDSKQETQYF. The CDR3 coding sequence is TGTGCCAGCAGCCGGGACAGCAAACAAGAGACCCAGTACTTC.

The genes are TRBV18 and TRBJ1-1, with D unclear. Deletions cut 3 bases from V and 1 base from J, with 9 bases between. The CDR3 length is 14 residues. The germline V gene has CDR1 KGHSH and CDR2 LQKENI. CDR3 protein: CASSPRQENTEAFF. The CDR3 DNA is TGTGCCAGCTCACCGAGGCAAGAGAACACTGAAGCTTTCTTT.

The chain uses TRBV4-1 and TRBJ1-1; 8 bases line up with TRBD1. V lost 0 bases, J lost 2 bases, and 2 bases stayed unmatched. The CDR3 sequence is 15 residues long. Looked up from germline, CDR1 is MGHRA and CDR2 is YSYEKL. CDR3 region: CASSQEPGGNTEAFF. Here the CDR3 DNA reads TGCGCCAGCAGCCAAGAGCCAGGGGGCAACACTGAAGCTTTCTTT.

This chain joins TRBV11-3 and TRBJ2-7; 9 nucleotides align to TRBD2. Germline assignment: CDR1 SGHNT and CDR2 YENEEA. CDR3 length: 15 amino acids. The V and J ends lost 0 bases and 2 bases, in that order; junction bases with no gene match: 2. The CDR3, as DNA: TGTGCCAGCAGCTTAGAGGCGGGAGGGCCCTACGAGCAGTACTTC. Protein sequence: CASSLEAGGPYEQYF. The complete variable domain, with remaining parts taken from reference TRBV11-3 and TRBJ2-7, reads EAGVVQSPRYKIIEKKQPVAFWCNPISGHNTLYWYLQNLGQGPELLIRYENEEAVDDSQLPKDRFSAERLKGVDSTLKIQPAELGDSAVYLCASSLEAGGPYEQYFGPGTRLTVT.

V usage is TRBV2 and J usage is TRBJ2-2; D uncertain. The germline V and J ends were trimmed by 6 bases and 0 bases, with 14 bases remaining between them. The CDR3 consists of 16 residues. The V gene's germline CDR1 is SNHLY and CDR2 FYNNEI. DNA of the CDR3: TGTGCCAGCAGCCTCATTGAGATCCCGAACACCGGGGAGCTGTTTTTT. It encodes CASSLIEIPNTGELFF.

The V call is TRBV19, the J call TRBJ1-1; D perhaps matches TRBD1 (5 bases). Germline-derived CDR1 and CDR2 are LNHDA and SQIVND (reference sequence). Trimming removed 5 bases from V and 4 bases from J, with 20 bases in between. The CDR3 loop spans 16 amino acids. CDR3 DNA sequence: TGTGCCAGTAGTGGTAGGGGCCACACACCCTTCACTGAAGCTTTCTTT. Residues: CASSGRGHTPFTEAFF.

The chain couples TRBV27 to TRBJ1-2, with 7 bases matching TRBD1. Germline CDR1 reads MNHEY; CDR2 reads SMNVEV (reference sequence). V trimming: 0 bases; J trimming: 4 bases; junction bases outside the gene matches: 5. CDR3 length: 15 amino acids. CDR3 DNA: TGTGCCAGCAGTTTATCGAGAGGACAGGTCTATGGCTACACCTTC. Amino acid sequence: CASSLSRGQVYGYTF.

The gene calls are TRBV10-3 and TRBJ2-1; TRBD2 matches 11 bases. The CDR3 has 17 amino acids. With V trimmed by 4 bases and J by 4 bases, 9 bases remained unmatched. Germline CDR1 reads ENHRY; CDR2 reads SYGVKD. Here the CDR3 reads CAISGSKTSGAYNEQFF. The CDR3 region has the DNA TGTGCCATCAGTGGGTCCAAGACTAGCGGGGCATACAATGAGCAGTTCTTC.

The chain joins TRBV30 to TRBJ1-2; a possible D gene is TRBD1 (6 bases). From germline, CDR1 is GTSNPN and CDR2 SVGIG (reference sequence). Trimming took off 5 bases at V and 3 bases at J, with 10 bases between the two ends. This CDR3 comprises 12 residues. The CDR3 region is CAWQGFDYGYTF. The CDR3 DNA sequence: TGTGCCTGGCAGGGGTTTGACTATGGCTACACCTTC.

This clone was picked up one time. The chain uses TRBV5-1 and TRBJ1-1; 8 bases align to TRBD1. Germline loops: CDR1 SGHRS, CDR2 YFSETQ. This CDR3 comprises 15 residues. The V segment lost 4 bases and the J segment 1 base; nucleotides outside the gene matches: 6. CDR3 sequence reads: CASSAQGVRNTEAFF. CDR3 sequence (DNA): TGCGCCAGCAGCGCACAGGGGGTCCGGAACACTGAAGCTTTCTTT.

The chain joins TRBV5-1 to TRBJ2-7, with a tentative D call TRBD1 (6 bases). V was shortened by 1 base and J by 5 bases, with 13 bases between the two germline ends. CDR1 SGHRS and CDR2 YFSETQ come from the germline V gene. This CDR3 spans 14 amino acids. CDR3 sequence: CASSLTGKRDEQYF. CDR3 bases: TGCGCCAGCAGCTTGACAGGGAAAAGAGACGAGCAGTACTTC.

This sequence joins TRBV28 and TRBJ1-4; no definite D call. The germline CDR1 and CDR2 sequences are MDHEN and SYDVKM. With 7 bases removed from V and 5 bases from J, the gap between germline ends came to 20 bases. The CDR3 extends over 16 amino acids. The CDR3 sequence is CASTTQSAGSNEKLFF. The CDR3 nucleotides read TGTGCCAGCACCACCCAGTCGGCAGGATCGAATGAAAAACTGTTTTTT. Looking up the rest from reference TRBV28 and TRBJ1-4 gives the full variable domain: DVKVTQSSRYLVKRTGEKVFLECVQDMDHENMFWYRQDPGLGLRLIYFSYDVKMKEKGDIPEGYSVSREKKERFSLILESASTNQTSMYLCASTTQSAGSNEKLFFGSGTQLSVL.

The rearrangement links TRBV5-8 to TRBJ2-1; D not certain. CDR3 size: 17 residues. CDR1 and CDR2 from the germline V gene are SGHTS and YDEGEE. The V end was cut by 6 bases, the J end by 0 bases, with 19 bases between. For the CDR3, the DNA is TGTGCCAGCACCTTACCCCGAAGCGAAAGCTCCTACAATGAGCAGTTCTTC. This sequence encodes CASTLPRSESSYNEQFF.

The chain combines TRBV5-1 with TRBJ2-3; TRBD1 might be the D (6 bases). Trimming removed 3 bases at V and 6 bases at J, with 14 bases between. Per germline, CDR1 SGHRS and CDR2 YFSETQ. This CDR3 is built from 14 residues. The CDR3 sequence: CASSSPGVRDTQYF. CDR3 sequence (DNA): TGCGCCAGCAGCTCCCCAGGGGTTCGGGATACGCAGTATTTT.

This clone was counted only a few times. The chain recombines TRBV5-1 with TRBJ2-1; tentatively, D is TRBD2 (6 bases). With 0 bases removed from V and 8 bases from J, the gap between germline ends came to 12 bases. There are 14 residues in the CDR3. Germline loops: CDR1 SGHRS, CDR2 YFSETQ. The CDR3 DNA follows: TGCGCCAGCAGCTTGGCCGGCGGGGTCGATGAGCAGTTCTTC. Protein product: CASSLAGGVDEQFF. The entire variable domain, with the rest obtained from reference TRBV5-1 and TRBJ2-1, is as follows: KAGVTQTPRYLIKTRGQQVTLSCSPISGHRSVSWYQQTPGQGLQFLFEYFSETQRNKGNFPGRFSGRQFSNSRSEMNVSTLELGDSALYLCASSLAGGVDEQFFGPGTRLTVL.

The chain couples TRBV6-5 to TRBJ2-5; D might be TRBD2 (5 bases). Trimming removed 6 bases from V and 5 bases from J, with 13 bases in between. CDR1 is MNHEY and CDR2 is SVGAGI in the germline V gene. CDR3 length: 13 amino acids. The DNA of the CDR3 is TGTGCCAGCAGCCCCCGAGGGTCGGAGACCCAGTACTTC. Protein sequence: CASSPRGSETQYF.

This sequence joins TRBV27 and TRBJ2-7; D uncertain. V was trimmed by 2 bases and J by 3 bases, leaving 14 bases between them. This CDR3 region has 15 residues. Per germline, CDR1 MNHEY and CDR2 SMNVEV (reference sequence). The CDR3 region is CASSLRVICYYEQYF. DNA for the CDR3: TGTGCCAGCAGTTTACGGGTTATCTGTTACTACGAGCAGTACTTC.

The chain combines TRBV7-6 with TRBJ2-1; 8 nucleotides line up with TRBD2. This CDR3 region has 16 residues. The germline V gene encodes CDR1 SGHVS and CDR2 FNYEAQ. V gave up 1 base and J gave up 4 bases; unmatched junction bases: 6. The CDR3 bases are TGTGCCAGCAGCTTAGGACGCGGGGGGTTTTACAATGAGCAGTTCTTC. Amino acids: CASSLGRGGFYNEQFF.

The chain recombines TRBV6-1 with TRBJ2-2; tentative D call: TRBD1 (6 bases). CDR1 and CDR2 (germline): MNHNS, SASEGT. The CDR3 covers 13 residues. V was shortened by 10 bases and J by 0 bases, with 9 bases between the two germline ends. The chain's CDR3 is CATRTANTGELFF. The CDR3 DNA is TGTGCCACTCGGACAGCGAACACCGGGGAGCTGTTTTTT.

The gene calls are TRBV5-6 and TRBJ1-1, with 8 bases that match TRBD1. In germline, CDR1 is SGHDT, CDR2 YYEEEE. The CDR3 runs to 14 residues. V shed 3 bases, J shed 0 bases, and the junction held 1 base outside the gene matches. The CDR3 region has the DNA TGTGCCAGCAGCTCGGGACAGGTGAACACTGAAGCTTTCTTT. Translated: CASSSGQVNTEAFF.